The sequence of this TCR beta chain was determined in a study of CD8 T cells in ankylosing spondylitis. Findings and limits, study-wide: The clones that were linked to disease were reported to be significantly enriched in matched synovial fluid samples from ankylosing spondylitis patients. Among TCR beta sequences, a motif of under ten highly homologous variants appeared characteristic of ankylosing spondylitis blood. Before this, some motif variants had been reported in reactive arthritis synovial fluid and blood.

In germline, CDR1 is PRHDT, CDR2 FYEKMQ (reference sequence). The CDR3 is 15 residues long. Points on this clonotype: Its antigen remains unknown. Its ends do not fully match the called genes, so a read error is possible.

TCRdb re-called the 5' RACE reads through MiXCR, storing one row per CDR3 protein. Of 220,000 or so distinct CDR3 sequences in the sample, around 18% were seen once. The chain carries TRBV13 and TRBJ1-4; D remains ambiguous. The specimen sequenced was blood, either unsorted or a sorted T cell fraction (not recorded which). The TCR sequence derives from a male donor with ankylosing spondylitis. The CDR3 spells CAGSLGRGLDEKLFF. DNA of the CDR3: TGTGCCGGCAGCCTCGGACGGGGTTTGGATGAAAAACTGTTTTTT.